This record concerns one T cell receptor (beta chain) sequence. The germline gives CDR1 GTSNPN, CDR2 SVGIG (reference sequence). The CDR3 is 14 amino acids. This specimen comes from a study of blood T cell repertoires in COVID-19. Study summary: Sources were T cells, B-cell-depleted T cells, or PBMCs; the material itself was cDNA or gDNA.

Using immunoSEQ multiplex PCR, the repertoire was profiled, and TCRdb retains in-frame clones only, with some absent. The repertoire consists of about 220,000 clones, with about nine tenths occurring once and the leading ten covering 2% to 3%. This TCR derives from a woman aged 30 to 39 with acute COVID-19. The chain has TRBV30 and TRBJ1-6; tentative D call: TRBD1 (6 bases). Material for sequencing was PBMCs or T cells enriched from blood (not recorded which). CDR3 amino acids: CASTQGSYNSPLHF. The DNA of the CDR3 is TGTGCTTCCACTCAGGGGTCCTATAATTCACCCCTCCACTTT.